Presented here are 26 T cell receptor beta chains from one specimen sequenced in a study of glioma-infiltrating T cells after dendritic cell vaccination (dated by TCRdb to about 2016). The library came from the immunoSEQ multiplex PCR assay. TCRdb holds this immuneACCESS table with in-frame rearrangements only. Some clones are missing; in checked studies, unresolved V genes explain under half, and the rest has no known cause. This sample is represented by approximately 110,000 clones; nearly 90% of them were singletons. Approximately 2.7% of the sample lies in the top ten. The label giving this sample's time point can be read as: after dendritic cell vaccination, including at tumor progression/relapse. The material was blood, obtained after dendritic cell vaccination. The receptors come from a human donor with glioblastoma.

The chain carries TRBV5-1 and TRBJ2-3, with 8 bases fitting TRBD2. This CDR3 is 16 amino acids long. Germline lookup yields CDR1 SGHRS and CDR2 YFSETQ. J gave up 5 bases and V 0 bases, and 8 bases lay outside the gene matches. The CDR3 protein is CASSLEPGGPIDTQYF. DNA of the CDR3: TGCGCCAGCAGCTTGGAGCCGGGAGGGCCCATAGATACGCAGTATTTT.

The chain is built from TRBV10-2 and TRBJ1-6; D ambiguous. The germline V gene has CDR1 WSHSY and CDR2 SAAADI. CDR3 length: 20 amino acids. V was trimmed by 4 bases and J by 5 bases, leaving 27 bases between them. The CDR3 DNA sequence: TGCGCCAGCAGTGCTACCCGTATCAAGGAGGGCCTGACTAATAATTCACCCCTCCACTTT. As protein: CASSATRIKEGLTNNSPLHF.

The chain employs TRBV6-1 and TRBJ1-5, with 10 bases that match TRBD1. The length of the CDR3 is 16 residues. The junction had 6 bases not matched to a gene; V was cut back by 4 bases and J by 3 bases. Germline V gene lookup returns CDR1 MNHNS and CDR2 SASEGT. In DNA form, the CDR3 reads TGTGCCAGCAGTGCACGACAGGGGGCACCCAATCAGCCCCAGCATTTT. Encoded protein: CASSARQGAPNQPQHF.

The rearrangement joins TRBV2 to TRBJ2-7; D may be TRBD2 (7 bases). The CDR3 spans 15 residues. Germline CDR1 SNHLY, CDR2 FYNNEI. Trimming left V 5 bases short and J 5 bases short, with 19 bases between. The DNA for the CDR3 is TGTGCCAGCAGTCCGCGTAGGGGGGGGCTCCACGAGCAGTACTTC. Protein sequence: CASSPRRGGLHEQYF. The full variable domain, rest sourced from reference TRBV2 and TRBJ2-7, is EPEVTQTPSHQVTQMGQEVILRCVPISNHLYFYWYRQILGQKVEFLVSFYNNEISEKSEIFDDQFSVERPDGSNFTLKIRSTKLEDSAMYFCASSPRRGGLHEQYFGPGTRLTVT.

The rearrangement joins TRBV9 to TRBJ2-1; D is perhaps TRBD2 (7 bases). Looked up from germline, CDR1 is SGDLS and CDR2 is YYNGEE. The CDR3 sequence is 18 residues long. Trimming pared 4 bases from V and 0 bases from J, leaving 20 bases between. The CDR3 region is CASSPEGGTIFSYNEQFF. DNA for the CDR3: TGTGCCAGCAGCCCAGAGGGGGGGACTATCTTCTCCTACAATGAGCAGTTCTTC.

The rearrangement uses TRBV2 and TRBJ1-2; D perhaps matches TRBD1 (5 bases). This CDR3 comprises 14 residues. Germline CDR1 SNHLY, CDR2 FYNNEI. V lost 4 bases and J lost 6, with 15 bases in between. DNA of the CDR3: TGTGCCAGCAGTGTCGGTGCCTCGGGGGATGGCTACACCTTC. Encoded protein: CASSVGASGDGYTF.

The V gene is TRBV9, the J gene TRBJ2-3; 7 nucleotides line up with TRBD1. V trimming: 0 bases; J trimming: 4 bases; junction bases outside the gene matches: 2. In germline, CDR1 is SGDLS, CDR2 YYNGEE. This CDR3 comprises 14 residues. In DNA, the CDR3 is TGTGCCAGCAGCGTAGACAGGGGCCCAGATACGCAGTATTTT. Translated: CASSVDRGPDTQYF.

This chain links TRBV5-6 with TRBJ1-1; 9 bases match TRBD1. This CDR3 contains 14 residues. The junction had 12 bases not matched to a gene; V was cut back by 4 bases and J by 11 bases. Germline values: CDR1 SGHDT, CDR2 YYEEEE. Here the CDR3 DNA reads TGTGCCAGCAGCCAATTATGGGACAGGGCGCAGGCTTTCTTT. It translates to CASSQLWDRAQAFF.

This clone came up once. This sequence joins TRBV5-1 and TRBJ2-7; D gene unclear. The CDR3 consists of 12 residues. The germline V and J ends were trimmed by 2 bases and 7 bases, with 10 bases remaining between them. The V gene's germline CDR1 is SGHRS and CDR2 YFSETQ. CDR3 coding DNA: TGCGCCAGCAGCTTACCCCCGGGTGAGCAGTACTTC. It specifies CASSLPPGEQYF.

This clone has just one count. The CDR3 loop reads CASSLLGLAGGEQYF. CDR3 coding DNA: TGCGCCAGCAGCTTGTTAGGCCTAGCGGGAGGCGAGCAGTACTTC. V and J are TRBV5-1 and TRBJ2-5; 11 bases match TRBD2. The closer fit of TRBJ2-7 to the DNA end suggests the J call may be wrong. Germline assignment: CDR1 SGHRS and CDR2 YFSETQ. This CDR3 region has 15 residues.

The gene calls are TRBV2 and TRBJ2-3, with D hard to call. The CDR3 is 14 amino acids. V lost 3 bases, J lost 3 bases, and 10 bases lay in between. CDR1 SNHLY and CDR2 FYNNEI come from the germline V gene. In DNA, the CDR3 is TGTGCCAGCAGTGAGCTAGGCCGAACAGATACGCAGTATTTT. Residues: CASSELGRTDTQYF. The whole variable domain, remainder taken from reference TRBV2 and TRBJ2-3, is EPEVTQTPSHQVTQMGQEVILRCVPISNHLYFYWYRQILGQKVEFLVSFYNNEISEKSEIFDDQFSVERPDGSNFTLKIRSTKLEDSAMYFCASSELGRTDTQYFGPGTRLTVL.

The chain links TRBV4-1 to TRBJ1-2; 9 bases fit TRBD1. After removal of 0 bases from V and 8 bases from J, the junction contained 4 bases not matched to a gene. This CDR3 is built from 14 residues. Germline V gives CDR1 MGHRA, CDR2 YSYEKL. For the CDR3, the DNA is TGCGCCAGCAGCCAAGAGAACAGGGGGCAAGGCTACACCTTC. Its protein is CASSQENRGQGYTF.

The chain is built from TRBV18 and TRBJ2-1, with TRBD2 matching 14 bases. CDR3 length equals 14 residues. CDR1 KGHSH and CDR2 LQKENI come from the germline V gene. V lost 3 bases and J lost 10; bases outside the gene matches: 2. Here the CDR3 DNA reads TGTGCCAGCTCACCGGGACTAGCGGGAGTCGAGCAGTTCTTC. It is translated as CASSPGLAGVEQFF. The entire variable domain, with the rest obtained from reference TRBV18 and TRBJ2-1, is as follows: NAGVMQNPRHLVRRRGQEARLRCSPMKGHSHVYWYRQLPEEGLKFMVYLQKENIIDESGMPKERFSAEFPKEGPSILRIQQVVRGDSAAYFCASSPGLAGVEQFFGPGTRLTVL.

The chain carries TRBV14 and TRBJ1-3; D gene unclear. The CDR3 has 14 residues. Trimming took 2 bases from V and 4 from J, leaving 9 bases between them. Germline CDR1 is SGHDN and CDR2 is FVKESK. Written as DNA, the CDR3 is TGTGCCAGCAGCCAACTCCGAGGGGGAAACACCATATATTTT. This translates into CASSQLRGGNTIYF.

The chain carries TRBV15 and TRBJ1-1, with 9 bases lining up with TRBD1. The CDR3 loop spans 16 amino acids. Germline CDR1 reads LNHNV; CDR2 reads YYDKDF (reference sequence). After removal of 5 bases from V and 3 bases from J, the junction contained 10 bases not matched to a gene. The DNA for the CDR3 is TGTGCCACCAGCCGACAGGGGACAGGGCTGGACACTGAAGCTTTCTTT. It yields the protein CATSRQGTGLDTEAFF.

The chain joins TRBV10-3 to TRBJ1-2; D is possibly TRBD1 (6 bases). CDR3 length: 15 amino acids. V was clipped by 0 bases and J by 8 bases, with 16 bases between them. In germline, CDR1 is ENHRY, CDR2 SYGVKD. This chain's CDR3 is CAISESGRGAEGYTF. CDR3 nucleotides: TGTGCCATCAGTGAGTCAGGCAGGGGCGCGGAAGGCTACACCTTC.

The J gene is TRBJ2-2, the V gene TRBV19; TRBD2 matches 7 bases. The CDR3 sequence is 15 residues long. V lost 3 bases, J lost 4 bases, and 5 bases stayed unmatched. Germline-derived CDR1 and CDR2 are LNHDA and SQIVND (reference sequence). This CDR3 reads CASSILTSLTGELFF. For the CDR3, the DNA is TGTGCCAGTAGTATCCTGACTAGCCTCACCGGGGAGCTGTTTTTT.

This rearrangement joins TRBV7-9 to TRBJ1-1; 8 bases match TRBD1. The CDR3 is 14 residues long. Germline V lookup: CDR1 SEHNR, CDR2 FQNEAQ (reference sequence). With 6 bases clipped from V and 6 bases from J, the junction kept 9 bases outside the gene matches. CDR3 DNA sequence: TGTGCCAGCAGTCGTACGACAGGGGCCCCTGAAGCTTTCTTT. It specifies CASSRTTGAPEAFF.

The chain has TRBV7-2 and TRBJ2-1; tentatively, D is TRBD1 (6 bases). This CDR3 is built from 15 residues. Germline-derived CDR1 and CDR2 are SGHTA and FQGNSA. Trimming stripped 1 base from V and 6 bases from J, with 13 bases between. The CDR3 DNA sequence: TGTGCCAGCAGCTTAGACAGGGCCTTAATCAATGAGCAGTTCTTC. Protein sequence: CASSLDRALINEQFF.

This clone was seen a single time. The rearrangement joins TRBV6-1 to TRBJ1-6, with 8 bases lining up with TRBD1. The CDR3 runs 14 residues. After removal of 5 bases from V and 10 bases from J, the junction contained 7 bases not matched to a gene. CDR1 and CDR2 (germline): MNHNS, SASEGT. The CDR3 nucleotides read TGTGCCAGCAGTCTGTGGACAGGGTTGTCACCCCTCCACTTT. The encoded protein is CASSLWTGLSPLHF.

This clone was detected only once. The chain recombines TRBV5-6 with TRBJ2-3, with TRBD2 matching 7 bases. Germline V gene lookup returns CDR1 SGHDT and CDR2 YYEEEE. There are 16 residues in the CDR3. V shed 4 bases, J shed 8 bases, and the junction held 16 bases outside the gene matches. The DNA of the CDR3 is TGTGCCAGCAGCGTTGGCTACGGGACTACCTATGGTACGCAGTATTTT. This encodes CASSVGYGTTYGTQYF.

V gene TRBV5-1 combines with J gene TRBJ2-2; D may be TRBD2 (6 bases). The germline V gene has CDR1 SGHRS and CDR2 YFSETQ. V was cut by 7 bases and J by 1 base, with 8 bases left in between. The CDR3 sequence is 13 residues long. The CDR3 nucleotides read TGCGCCAGCGGGGGGATGAACACCGGGGAGCTGTTTTTT. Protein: CASGGMNTGELFF.

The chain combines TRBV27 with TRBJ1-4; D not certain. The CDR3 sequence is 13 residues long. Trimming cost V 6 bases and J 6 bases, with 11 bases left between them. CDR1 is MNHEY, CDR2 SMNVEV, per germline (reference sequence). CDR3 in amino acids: CASRGIADEKLFF. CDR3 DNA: TGTGCCAGCAGAGGGATAGCGGATGAAAAACTGTTTTTT.

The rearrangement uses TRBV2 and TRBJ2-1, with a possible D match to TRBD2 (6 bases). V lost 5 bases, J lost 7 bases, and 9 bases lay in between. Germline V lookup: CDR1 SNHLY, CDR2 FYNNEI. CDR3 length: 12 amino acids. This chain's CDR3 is CASSFRENEQFF. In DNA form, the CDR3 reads TGTGCCAGCAGTTTCCGGGAGAATGAGCAGTTCTTC.

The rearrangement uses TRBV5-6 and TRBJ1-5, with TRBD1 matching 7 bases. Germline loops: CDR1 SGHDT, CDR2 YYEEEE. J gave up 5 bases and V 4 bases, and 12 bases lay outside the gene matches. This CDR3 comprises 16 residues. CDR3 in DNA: TGTGCCAGCAGCCCTTCCGGGACAGCTCCTCATCAGCCCCAGCATTTT. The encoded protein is CASSPSGTAPHQPQHF. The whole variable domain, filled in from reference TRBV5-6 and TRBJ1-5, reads DAGVTQSPTHLIKTRGQQVTLRCSPKSGHDTVSWYQQALGQGPQFIFQYYEEEERQRGNFPDRFSGHQFPNYSSELNVNALLLGDSALYLCASSPSGTAPHQPQHFGDGTRLSIL.

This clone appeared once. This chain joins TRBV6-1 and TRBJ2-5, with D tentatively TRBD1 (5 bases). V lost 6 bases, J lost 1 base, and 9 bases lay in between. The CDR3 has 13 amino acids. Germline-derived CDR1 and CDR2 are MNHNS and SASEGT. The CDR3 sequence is CASSREIQETQYF. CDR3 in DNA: TGTGCCAGCAGCAGGGAAATCCAAGAGACCCAGTACTTC.